The T cell receptor (beta chain) described here comes from a study of tumor-infiltrating lymphocytes in oesophageal squamous cell carcinoma. Each CDR3 protein gets one entry after TCRdb re-called the PCR reads with MiXCR. This table holds 15,000 to 20,000 distinct CDR3 sequences, about 50% found once. This clonotype is labeled as medium-sized. After removal of 4 bases from V and 0 bases from J, the junction contained 7 bases not matched to a gene. The CDR3 contains 17 residues. CDR1 and CDR2 from the germline V gene are SGHTA and FQGNSA. Sequencing was performed on normal esophageal tissue next to the tumor. This receptor was obtained from a female donor with esophageal squamous cell carcinoma. The chain carries TRBV7-2 and TRBJ1-3; TRBD1 aligns across 9 bases. The CDR3 nucleotides read TGTGCCAGCAGCTCTGACAGGGGGACCTTCTCTGGAAACACCATATATTTT. Protein sequence: CASSSDRGTFSGNTIYF.